This TCR beta chain was found in a study of OX40 agonist ivuxolimab in advanced cancers. As to this clone: Its antigen is not identified.

Study findings and constraints: Relative to CD4+, CD8+ T cells held more expanded clones on average.

Sequencing was performed with immunoSEQ multiplex PCR; in TCRdb, only in-frame clones are kept and a portion is missing. The sample gives approximately 40,000 clones, roughly 84% of which show up once; roughly a sixth is in the top ten. The CDR3 has 13 amino acids. Germline CDR1 is SGHAT and CDR2 is FQNNGV. Trimming left V 4 bases short and J 7 bases short, with 10 bases between. Sequenced material: CD4+ or CD8+ T cells sorted from blood, taken in a trial of the OX40 agonist ivuxolimab. This sequence joins TRBV11-2 and TRBJ1-4, with D perhaps matching TRBD1 (6 bases). This TCR derives from an adult with an advanced solid tumor such as melanoma, head and neck, liver or kidney cancer. CDR3 protein: CASSSGVGEKLFF. The DNA of the CDR3 is TGTGCCAGCAGCTCAGGGGTTGGTGAAAAACTGTTTTTT.